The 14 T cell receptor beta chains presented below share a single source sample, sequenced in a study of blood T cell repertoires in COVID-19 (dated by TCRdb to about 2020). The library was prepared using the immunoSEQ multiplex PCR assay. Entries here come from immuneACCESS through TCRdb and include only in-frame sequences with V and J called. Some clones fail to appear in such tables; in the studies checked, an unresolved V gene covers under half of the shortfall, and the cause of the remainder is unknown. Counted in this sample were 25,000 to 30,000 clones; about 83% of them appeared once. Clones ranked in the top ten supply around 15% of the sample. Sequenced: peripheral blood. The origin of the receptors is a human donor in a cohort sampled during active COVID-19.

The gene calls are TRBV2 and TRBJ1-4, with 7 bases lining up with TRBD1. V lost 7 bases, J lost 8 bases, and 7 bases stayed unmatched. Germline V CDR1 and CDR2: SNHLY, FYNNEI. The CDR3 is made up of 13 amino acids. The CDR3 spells CASTRDRDEKLFF. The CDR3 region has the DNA TGTGCCAGCACCCGGGACAGAGACGAAAAACTGTTTTTT. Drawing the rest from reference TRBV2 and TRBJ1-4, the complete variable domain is EPEVTQTPSHQVTQMGQEVILRCVPISNHLYFYWYRQILGQKVEFLVSFYNNEISEKSEIFDDQFSVERPDGSNFTLKIRSTKLEDSAMYFCASTRDRDEKLFFGSGTQLSVL.

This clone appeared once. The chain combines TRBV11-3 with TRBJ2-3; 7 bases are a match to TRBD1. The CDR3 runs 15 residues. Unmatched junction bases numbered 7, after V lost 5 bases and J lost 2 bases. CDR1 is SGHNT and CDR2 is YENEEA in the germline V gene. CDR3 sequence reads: CASSRTGTATDTQYF. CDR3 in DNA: TGTGCCAGCAGCCGGACCGGGACAGCCACAGATACGCAGTATTTT.

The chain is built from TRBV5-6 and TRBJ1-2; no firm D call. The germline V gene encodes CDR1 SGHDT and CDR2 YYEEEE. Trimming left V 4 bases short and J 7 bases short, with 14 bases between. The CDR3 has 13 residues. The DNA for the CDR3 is TGTGCCAGCAGCACCATGAGGATCCCTGGCTACACCTTC. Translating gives CASSTMRIPGYTF.

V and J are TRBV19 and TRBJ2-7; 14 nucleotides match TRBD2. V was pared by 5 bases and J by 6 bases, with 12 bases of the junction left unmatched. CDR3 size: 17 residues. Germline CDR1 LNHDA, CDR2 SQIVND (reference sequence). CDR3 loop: CASSPHGLAGGMFEQYF. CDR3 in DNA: TGTGCCAGTAGTCCCCACGGACTAGCGGGAGGAATGTTCGAGCAGTACTTC. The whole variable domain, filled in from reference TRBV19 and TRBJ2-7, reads DGGITQSPKYLFRKEGQNVTLSCEQNLNHDAMYWYRQDPGQGLRLIYYSQIVNDFQKGDIAEGYSVSREKKESFPLTVTSAQKNPTAFYLCASSPHGLAGGMFEQYFGPGTRLTVT.

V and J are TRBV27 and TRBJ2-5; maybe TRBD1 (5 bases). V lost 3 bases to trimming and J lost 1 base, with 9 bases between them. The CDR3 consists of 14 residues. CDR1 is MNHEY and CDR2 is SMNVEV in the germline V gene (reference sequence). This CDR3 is CASSFSTAQETQYF. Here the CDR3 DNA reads TGTGCCAGCAGTTTCTCGACAGCCCAAGAGACCCAGTACTTC.

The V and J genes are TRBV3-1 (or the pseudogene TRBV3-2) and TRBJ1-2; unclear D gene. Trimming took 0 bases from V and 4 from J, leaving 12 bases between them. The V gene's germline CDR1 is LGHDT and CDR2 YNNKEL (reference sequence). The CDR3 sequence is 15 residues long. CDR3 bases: TGTGCCAGCAGCCAAGATGGCAGGCCTCCCTATGGCTACACCTTC. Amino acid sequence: CASSQDGRPPYGYTF.

CDR3 sequence reads: CASTLRGAEAFF. As DNA, the CDR3 is TGTGCCAGCACCCTGCGGGGGGCTGAAGCTTTCTTT. The V call is TRBV5-8, the J call TRBJ1-1; perhaps TRBD1 as D (5 bases). This CDR3 is 12 amino acids long. V was pared by 6 bases and J by 6 bases, with 12 bases between. Germline CDR1 is SGHTS and CDR2 is YDEGEE.

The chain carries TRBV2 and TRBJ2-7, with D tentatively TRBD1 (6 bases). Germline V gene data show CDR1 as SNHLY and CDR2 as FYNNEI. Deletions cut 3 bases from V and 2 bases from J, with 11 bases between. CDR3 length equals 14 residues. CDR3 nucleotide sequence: TGTGCCAGCAGTGAGAAGGGACAAACCTACGAGCAGTACTTC. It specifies CASSEKGQTYEQYF.

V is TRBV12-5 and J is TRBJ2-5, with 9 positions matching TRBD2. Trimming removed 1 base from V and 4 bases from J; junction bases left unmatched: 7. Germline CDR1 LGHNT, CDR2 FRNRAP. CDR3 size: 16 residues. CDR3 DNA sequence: TGTGCTAGTGGTTTGGGCACCGTAGCGGGGGCAGAGACCCAGTACTTC. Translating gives CASGLGTVAGAETQYF.

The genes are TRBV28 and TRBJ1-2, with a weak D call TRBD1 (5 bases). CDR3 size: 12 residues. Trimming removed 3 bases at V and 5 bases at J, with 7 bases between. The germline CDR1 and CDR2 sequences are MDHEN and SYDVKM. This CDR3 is CASSLGGYGYTF. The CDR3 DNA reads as TGTGCCAGCAGTTTGGGGGGGTATGGCTACACCTTC.

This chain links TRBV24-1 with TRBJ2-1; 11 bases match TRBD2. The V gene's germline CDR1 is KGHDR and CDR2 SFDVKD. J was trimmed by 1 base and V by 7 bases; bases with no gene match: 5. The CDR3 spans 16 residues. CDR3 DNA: TGTGCCACCAGCCCTAGACTAGCGGGATCCTACAATGAGCAGTTCTTC. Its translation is CATSPRLAGSYNEQFF.

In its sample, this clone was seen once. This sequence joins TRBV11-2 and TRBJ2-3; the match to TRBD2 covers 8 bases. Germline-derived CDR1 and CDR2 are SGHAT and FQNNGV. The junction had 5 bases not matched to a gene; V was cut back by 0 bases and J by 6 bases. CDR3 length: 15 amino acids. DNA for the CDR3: TGTGCCAGCAGCTTAGATGGGGCTAGCGGGGATACGCAGTATTTT. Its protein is CASSLDGASGDTQYF.

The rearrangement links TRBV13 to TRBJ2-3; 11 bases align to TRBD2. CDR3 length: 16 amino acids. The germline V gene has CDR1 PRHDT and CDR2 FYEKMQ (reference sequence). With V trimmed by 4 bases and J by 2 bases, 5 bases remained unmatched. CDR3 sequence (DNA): TGTGCCAGCAGCTACGTACTAGCGGGAGTCACAGATACGCAGTATTTT. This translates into CASSYVLAGVTDTQYF.

The CDR3, as DNA: TGCGCCAGCAGCTTGGAGGGACAGGGGGTTCGTGGCTACACCTTC. This translates into CASSLEGQGVRGYTF. The chain links TRBV5-1 to TRBJ1-2, with 11 bases fitting TRBD1. The CDR3 contains 15 residues. The V and J ends lost 0 bases and 7 bases, in that order; junction bases with no gene match: 5. Germline-derived CDR1 and CDR2 are SGHRS and YFSETQ. Combining the CDR3 with reference TRBV5-1 and TRBJ1-2 gives the whole variable domain KAGVTQTPRYLIKTRGQQVTLSCSPISGHRSVSWYQQTPGQGLQFLFEYFSETQRNKGNFPGRFSGRQFSNSRSEMNVSTLELGDSALYLCASSLEGQGVRGYTFGSGTRLTVV.